These T cell receptor beta chains were read from a single sample in a study of OX40 agonist ivuxolimab in advanced cancers. The data were produced by immunoSEQ multiplex PCR, yet TCRdb's version contains in-frame clones alone and is incomplete. The table lists more than 65,000 clones, about 81% of them singletons. The sample consisted of CD4+ or CD8+ T cells sorted from blood, taken in a trial of the OX40 agonist ivuxolimab. The receptors were sampled from an adult with an advanced solid tumor such as melanoma, head and neck, liver or kidney cancer. Both conserved end residues are part of each CDR3. A D gene is named only where the DNA matches it firmly. A row's size may be missing; if present it is once, few, many or a size class.

j_call clone_size v_call d_call cdr3_nt cdr3_aa
TRBJ2-1 . TRBV21-1 . TGTGCCAGCAGCAGAATACTAGCGGGAGAGAATAAGAGAAGCTCCTACAATGAGCAGTTCTTC CASSRILAGENKRSSYNEQFF
TRBJ1-1 . TRBV6-5 . TGTGCCAGCAGCTTACTACTCGGGAACACTGAAGCTTTCTTT CASSLLLGNTEAFF
TRBJ1-6 . TRBV6-4 . TGTGCCAGCAGTGAGGACATTAATTCACCCCTCCACTTT CASSEDINSPLHF
TRBJ1-2 . TRBV29-1 . TGCAGCGTTGAGAGCAGGGTGGGCTATGGCTACACCTTC CSVESRVGYGYTF
TRBJ1-6 once TRBV28 . TGTGCCAGCAGTGGTAGGGGGTGGGGGTCACCCCTCCACTTT CASSGRGWGSPLHF
TRBJ2-7 . TRBV13 . TGTGCCAGCAGCTTCGGACGGGCCTACGAGCAGTACTTC CASSFGRAYEQYF
TRBJ1-1 . TRBV7-2 TRBD1 TGTGCCAGCAGCGGTGGGACAGGGAGAGCTTTCTTT CASSGGTGRAFF
TRBJ2-7 once TRBV13 TRBD2 TGTGCCAGCAGCTTAGTGGCGGGGGGGCCGTACGAGCAGTACTTC CASSLVAGGPYEQYF
TRBJ2-3 . TRBV5-1 . TGCGCCAGCAGAGATAGCGGCGCCGATACGCAGTATTTT CASRDSGADTQYF
TRBJ1-6 . TRBV5-5 . TGTGCCAGCAGCTTGGAGAGGGTGGGTAATTCACCCCTCCACTTT CASSLERVGNSPLHF
TRBJ2-3 once TRBV10-3 TRBD2 TGTGCCATCAGATTAGCGGGAGGGACTGCTAGCACAGATACGCAGTATTTT CAIRLAGGTASTDTQYF
TRBJ2-7 few TRBV6-5 . TGTGCCAGCAGTTTACGATGGGGGGACGAGCAGTACTTC CASSLRWGDEQYF
TRBJ2-1 few TRBV30 . TGTGCCTGGAGTGCGAACCGAGGCCAGCAGTTCTTC CAWSANRGQQFF
TRBJ2-2 . TRBV6-1 . TGTGCCAGCACTTCACTTATTCGTGGGGAGCTGTTTTTT CASTSLIRGELFF
TRBJ2-2 . TRBV4-1 . TGCGCCAGCAGCCAAGTTGGGCCGGTCGGGGAGCTGTTTTTT CASSQVGPVGELFF
TRBJ2-7 . TRBV5-4 . TGTGCCAGCAGCTTGGACAGGGCAAACTACGAGCAGTACTTC CASSLDRANYEQYF
TRBJ1-1 . TRBV4-1 . TGCGCCAGCAGCCACCCCGTTACGAACACTGAAGCTTTCTTT CASSHPVTNTEAFF
TRBJ1-2 . TRBV6-5 . TGTGCCAGCAGTTACTCACGCGGGACACTTAACTATGGCTACACCTTC CASSYSRGTLNYGYTF
TRBJ2-1 . TRBV19 . TGTGCCAGTAGAACCACCAGCTCCTACAATGAGCAGTTCTTC CASRTTSSYNEQFF
TRBJ1-3 . TRBV11-2 . TGTGCCAGCAGCTCCCGGATCTTGGACACCATATATTTT CASSSRILDTIYF
TRBJ1-4 . TRBV2 . TGTGCCAGCCGGGGGGATGCAACTAATGAAAAACTGTTTTTT CASRGDATNEKLFF
TRBJ1-5 . TRBV7-9 . TGTGCCAGCAGCTTGTCTCAGGTTGATCAGCCCCAGCATTTT CASSLSQVDQPQHF
TRBJ2-3 . TRBV11-1 . TGTGCCAGCAGCTTAGGGAGGGCGGGCACAGATACGCAGTATTTT CASSLGRAGTDTQYF
TRBJ2-7 . TRBV4-2 . TGTGCCAGCAGCCAAAACAGCGGATACGAGCAGTACTTC CASSQNSGYEQYF
TRBJ2-3 . TRBV4-2 TRBD2 TGTGCCAGCAGCCAACCGCCCGGGACTAGCGGGGCCGTAGATACGCAGTATTTT CASSQPPGTSGAVDTQYF
TRBJ2-1 . TRBV7-2 . TGTGCCAGCAGCCCCAACTCCTACAATGAGCAGTTCTTC CASSPNSYNEQFF
TRBJ1-2 . TRBV30 . TGTGCCTGGAGTGTCCGGAGCGAGGACTATGGCTACACCTTC CAWSVRSEDYGYTF
TRBJ1-1 . TRBV9 . TGTGCCAGCAGCGTAGGCAGAGAAACTGAAGCTTTCTTT CASSVGRETEAFF
TRBJ2-7 many TRBV6-5 . TGTGCCAGCACTCCTATGTCGGGCCTCTACTTGGAGTACTTC CASTPMSGLYLEYF
TRBJ1-5 . TRBV2 . TGTGCCAGCAGTGGAGGCAGGGCGAGCAATCAGCCCCAGCATTTT CASSGGRASNQPQHF
TRBJ1-3 . TRBV30 . TGTGCCTGGAGGCCCATATCGGGACTGCTCTCTGGAAACACCATATATTTT CAWRPISGLLSGNTIYF
TRBJ1-2 . TRBV18 TRBD1 TGTGCCAGCTCACTGACCCTCGCGCTCGACAGGGAAGGTGGCTACACCTTC CASSLTLALDREGGYTF
TRBJ1-2 . TRBV30 . TGTGCCTGGAGTCTGCTTCGGGGCTACACCTTC CAWSLLRGYTF
TRBJ2-7 . TRBV11-3 . TGTGCCAGCAGCTTATCGGGGGTGGAAGAGCAGTACTTC CASSLSGVEEQYF
TRBJ2-7 . TRBV10-3 TRBD1 TGTGCCATCAGTGACAGGGGGTTGGACGAGCAGTACTTC CAISDRGLDEQYF
TRBJ2-2 . TRBV5-6 TRBD2 TGTGCCAGCAGCTTCGACGGGGGGTACACCGGGGAGCTGTTTTTT CASSFDGGYTGELFF
TRBJ2-7 medium-sized TRBV5-1 . TGCGCCAGCAGCTTGGACAGGGCTAACTACGAGCAGTACTTC CASSLDRANYEQYF
TRBJ2-3 . TRBV11-3 . TGTGCCAGCAGCTTAGCCTCGGCACCCGGGCCAGATACGCAGTATTTT CASSLASAPGPDTQYF
TRBJ1-2 . TRBV28 . TGTGCCAGCAGCCCCCCCTCGACAGCCTACTATGGCTACACCTTC CASSPPSTAYYGYTF